This is a list of T cell receptor beta chains from one sample in a study of cytomegalovirus exposure and HLA in healthy donors. The table came from immunoSEQ multiplex PCR; TCRdb's copy has only in-frame clones and leaves some out. The sample lists 200,000 to 250,000 clones, approximately 80% occurring once. Sequenced input: PBMCs. All receptors come from a woman in her twenties or thirties in good health and CMV-seropositive. The CDR3 runs from the conserved cysteine through the conserved F or W. A D gene is named only where the DNA matches it firmly. Clone size is given for some rows only: seen once, a few or many times, or a class if the clone is expanded.

>TRBD1|-|TRBV4-1|TRBJ2-7
CASRQAPGQTIYEQYF
TGCGCCAGCAGACAAGCACCGGGACAGACTATCTACGAGCAGTACTTC
>TRBD2|-|TRBV6-5|TRBJ2-7
CASSRQRGSHEQYF
TGTGCCAGCAGCCGCCAGCGGGGGTCCCACGAGCAGTACTTC
>-|-|TRBV5-6|TRBJ1-1
CASSLKPGGTEAFF
TGTGCCAGCAGTCTTAAACCAGGTGGGACTGAAGCTTTCTTT
>TRBD1|-|TRBV5-1|TRBJ1-5
CASSLDRDNQPQHF
TGCGCCAGCAGCTTAGACAGGGACAATCAGCCCCAGCATTTT
>-|many|TRBV7-8|TRBJ1-5
CASSLVGGGNQPQHF
TGTGCCAGCAGCTTAGTGGGGGGAGGGAATCAGCCCCAGCATTTT
>TRBD1|many|TRBV27|TRBJ1-5
CASRTTGGGNQPQHF
TGTGCCAGCAGGACGACAGGGGGTGGCAATCAGCCCCAGCATTTT
>-|-|TRBV30|TRBJ2-5
CAWSEGLGLRETQYF
TGTGCCTGGAGTGAGGGGTTGGGCCTTAGAGAGACCCAGTACTTC
>-|-|TRBV27|TRBJ1-1
CASSNRVTEAFF
TGTGCCAGCAGCAACAGGGTTACTGAAGCTTTCTTT
>TRBD1|-|TRBV5-6|TRBJ2-5
CASSYLTGGETQYF
TGTGCCAGCAGCTATTTAACAGGGGGAGAGACCCAGTACTTC
>TRBD2|-|TRBV30|TRBJ2-7
CAGGGLAGAYEQYF
TGTGCCGGTGGGGGACTAGCGGGAGCCTACGAGCAGTACTTC
>TRBD1|-|TRBV27|TRBJ1-2
CASSLGGGGAFYGYTF
TGTGCCAGCAGTTTAGGAGGAGGGGGCGCCTTCTATGGCTACACCTTC
>TRBD2|-|TRBV7-6|TRBJ2-3
CASSLASGVSTDTQYF
TGTGCCAGCAGCCTTGCTAGCGGGGTTAGCACAGATACGCAGTATTTT
>-|-|TRBV4-3|TRBJ2-7
CASSQDSGAPYEQYF
TGCGCCAGCAGCCAAGATAGTGGGGCCCCCTACGAGCAGTACTTC
>TRBD1|few|TRBV28|TRBJ1-2
CASSTTGQHYGYTF
TGTGCCAGCAGTACCACGGGACAGCACTATGGCTACACCTTC
>-|-|TRBV6-5|TRBJ2-6
CASMGLFSGANVLTF
TGTGCCAGCATGGGTCTTTTCTCTGGGGCCAACGTCCTGACTTTC
>-|-|TRBV29-1|TRBJ1-1
CSVAGHSSEAFF
TGCAGCGTTGCCGGTCACAGCTCGGAAGCTTTCTTT
>-|-|TRBV11-1|TRBJ2-7
CASSLSDYEQYF
TGTGCCAGCAGCTTATCCGACTACGAGCAGTACTTC
>-|-|TRBV27|TRBJ2-7
CASSLLGGQNYEQYF
TGTGCCAGCAGTTTACTGGGGGGACAGAATTACGAGCAGTACTTC
>-|-|TRBV15|TRBJ1-2
CAKGSGRGYGYTF
TGTGCCAAAGGGTCTGGTAGAGGATATGGCTACACCTTC
>TRBD1|few|TRBV19|TRBJ2-7
CASSIAGTGSYEQYF
TGTGCCAGTAGTATCGCCGGGACAGGGTCCTACGAGCAGTACTTC
>-|-|TRBV6-5|TRBJ2-3
CASSYGRSDTQYF
TGTGCCAGCAGTTACGGGAGGTCAGATACGCAGTATTTT
>-|-|TRBV27|TRBJ2-7
CASRIGLLYEQYF
TGTGCCAGCAGGATAGGGCTGCTCTACGAGCAGTACTTC
>-|-|TRBV19|TRBJ2-5
CASSIFLGGETQYF
TGTGCCAGTAGTATCTTCTTAGGGGGGGAGACCCAGTACTTC
>TRBD1|-|TRBV5-1|TRBJ1-1
CASSRNPRGSNTEAFF
TGCGCCAGCAGCAGAAACCCCAGGGGGTCGAACACTGAAGCTTTCTTT
>-|-|TRBV28|TRBJ1-4
CASSLISGNLEKLFF
TGTGCCAGCAGTTTAATCTCAGGGAACCTTGAAAAACTGTTTTTT
>TRBD1|-|TRBV28|TRBJ1-1
CASKLEGATGTEAFF
TGTGCCAGCAAGTTAGAGGGGGCAACGGGCACTGAAGCTTTCTTT
>TRBD1|-|TRBV2|TRBJ1-2
CAGGTDRYGYTF
TGTGCCGGCGGGACAGATCGCTATGGCTACACCTTC
>-|-|TRBV5-1|TRBJ2-2
CASRGREVTGELFF
TGCGCCAGCAGGGGAAGGGAGGTCACCGGGGAGCTGTTTTTT
>TRBD2|-|TRBV7-3|TRBJ2-5
CASSSGLAPQGTQYF
TGTGCCAGCAGCTCGGGACTAGCGCCACAAGGGACCCAGTACTTC
>TRBD1|-|TRBV6-5|TRBJ1-1
CASSRGTANTEAFF
TGTGCCAGCAGTCGCGGGACAGCCAACACTGAAGCTTTCTTT
>TRBD1|-|TRBV7-9|TRBJ1-4
CASSIRGLGNEKLFF
TGTGCCAGCAGCATCAGGGGGCTGGGTAATGAAAAACTGTTTTTT
>TRBD1|-|TRBV25-1|TRBJ1-4
CASSGGQDVEKLFF
TGTGCCAGCAGTGGGGGACAGGACGTTGAAAAACTGTTTTTT
>-|few|TRBV5-1|TRBJ2-2
CASSLAVGELFF
TGCGCCAGCAGCTTGGCGGTCGGGGAGCTGTTTTTT
>-|-|TRBV29-1|TRBJ1-2
CSVPFGASYGYTF
TGCAGCGTACCGTTCGGGGCTAGTTATGGCTACACCTTC
>-|-|TRBV18|TRBJ2-1
CASSPTVSSYNEQFF
TGTGCCAGCTCACCGACGGTGAGCTCCTACAATGAGCAGTTCTTC
>TRBD2|-|TRBV29-1|TRBJ2-7
CSVEASGRPYEQYF
TGCAGCGTTGAGGCTAGCGGGAGGCCCTACGAGCAGTACTTC
>-|-|TRBV5-1|TRBJ1-2
CASSLDDYGYTF
TGCGCCAGCAGCTTGGATGATTATGGCTACACCTTC
>-|once|TRBV6-1|TRBJ1-3
CASSVRYGSGNTIYF
TGTGCCAGCAGTGTCCGGTACGGCTCTGGAAACACCATATATTTT
>-|once|TRBV18|TRBJ1-2
CASSRSEANYGYTF
TGTGCCAGCTCAAGGTCAGAGGCTAACTATGGCTACACCTTC
>-|-|TRBV7-2|TRBJ2-7
CASSLESVRDEQYF
TGTGCCAGCAGCTTGGAATCCGTAAGGGACGAGCAGTACTTC